The T cell receptor (beta chain) described here comes from a study of vaccination and CD4 T cells after COVID-19. Study-wide background: The study sampled three convalescent patients at day 14 and again at days 161 to 241 post-vaccination.

As for this clonotype: Its antigen is unidentified.

The time point was: late sampling 161 to 241 days after vaccination in a few convalescent patients. Treatment specified: roughly 10-day PBMC culture with coronavirus spike peptide pools or control peptides (ViraFEST assay). Antigen-specific T cells were expanded with peptide pools by ViraFEST, and TCRs were then sequenced. It was with 9 to 10 IU/ml IL-2 and roughly 9.5 ug/ml peptide pools that 1.5 million to 2.5 million PBMCs per well were cultured. Sequence data for DNA of cultured CD4+ T cells were generated by the Oncomine TCR Beta short-read assay. The source of extracted genomic DNA was cultured CD4+ T cells. TCRdb independently ran MiXCR on the PCR reads; one entry per CDR3 protein. The repertoire has 15,000 to 20,000 distinct CDR3 sequences, approximately 56% of them found once; the top ten carry about 20%. This CDR3 has 14 amino acids. The V and J ends lost 5 bases and 4 bases, in that order; junction bases with no gene match: 4. In germline, CDR1 is SEHNR, CDR2 FQNEAQ (reference sequence).

The TCR originated in a human donor who had recovered from COVID-19. This specimen was CD4+ T cells from blood, cultured in vitro, taken about 7 months after SARS-CoV-2 vaccination. The chain recombines TRBV7-9 with TRBJ2-1; 8 nucleotides match TRBD1. DNA of the CDR3: TGTGCCAGCAGCAAAGACAGGGGATACAATGAGCAGTTCTTC. Translation: CASSKDRGYNEQFF.